Sequencing of this TCR beta chain was carried out in a study of T cells in Graves' hyperthyroidism and ophthalmopathy. About the research overall: Staff took peripheral blood when the initial diagnosis was made, before any treatment began.

This CDR3 is built from 17 residues. V trimming: 6 bases; J trimming: 2 bases; junction bases outside the gene matches: 14. In germline, CDR1 is MNHNS, CDR2 SASEGT. RNA transcripts were the template for amplifying TCR beta CDR3 regions. The TCR CDR3 first-round RT-PCR relied on the HTBI primer set. TCRdb redid the calling of the multiplex PCR reads with MiXCR, one entry per CDR3 protein. The sample has roughly 560,000 distinct CDR3 sequences; roughly 14% are singletons. This clonotype was observed at least ten times. Ophthalmopathy patients had moderate-to-severe active disease, CAS ≥3, NOSPECS ≥4, and disease duration under 3 months. Researchers barred patients who had uncontrolled infection, other autoimmune disease, pregnancy or lactation.

This TCR was recovered from a middle-aged woman with Graves' ophthalmopathy. The sample consisted of blood. The gene calls are TRBV6-1 and TRBJ2-3, with 7 bases that match TRBD1. As DNA, the CDR3 is TGTGCCAGCAGCGAACAACAGGGGCACCCCCTCACAGATACGCAGTATTTT. It yields the protein CASSEQQGHPLTDTQYF.